The 24 T cell receptor beta chains given below trace back to one sample, sequenced in a study of CD8+ T cells in alopecia areata. Following extraction, RNA underwent reverse transcription to cDNA, which served as the sequencing template. Produced via immunoSEQ multiplex PCR; TCRdb's table is partial and in-frame only. In the table there are approximately 210,000 clones, approximately 67% of which are singletons. Treatment meaning: oral pan-JAK inhibitor, 5-10 mg twice daily. Here the sequenced sample was CD4+ T cells sorted from blood, taken at approximately week 50, from a patient treated with tofacitinib. The receptors stem from a human donor with alopecia areata.

The rearrangement joins TRBV25-1 to TRBJ2-7; 8 bases are a match to TRBD1. The CDR3 sequence is 13 residues long. Trimming took 8 bases from V and 6 from J; bases not matched to a gene: 9. CDR1 and CDR2 (germline): MGHDK, SYGVNS. Written as DNA, the CDR3 is TGTGCCAGCTCAACAGGGGGATCGGGCGAGCAGTACTTC. It translates to CASSTGGSGEQYF.

V and J are TRBV2 and TRBJ1-1, with D perhaps matching TRBD1 (5 bases). Germline V lookup: CDR1 SNHLY, CDR2 FYNNEI. With 2 bases removed from V and 7 bases from J, the gap between germline ends came to 11 bases. CDR3 size: 13 residues. The CDR3 DNA reads as TGTGCCAGCAGTGAACAGGGCACCCTTGAAGCTTTCTTT. This encodes CASSEQGTLEAFF. The full variable domain, in which reference TRBV2 and TRBJ1-1 provide the parts outside the CDR3, is EPEVTQTPSHQVTQMGQEVILRCVPISNHLYFYWYRQILGQKVEFLVSFYNNEISEKSEIFDDQFSVERPDGSNFTLKIRSTKLEDSAMYFCASSEQGTLEAFFGQGTRLTVV.

This clone has just one count. This chain uses TRBV9 with TRBJ1-5; D gene ambiguous. Germline loops: CDR1 SGDLS, CDR2 YYNGEE. This CDR3 comprises 13 residues. Trimming took 2 bases from V and 5 from J, leaving 8 bases between them. As DNA, the CDR3 is TGTGCCAGCAGCGTCGCCCCTTATCAGCCCCAGCATTTT. This sequence encodes CASSVAPYQPQHF.

The chain combines TRBV4-3 with TRBJ2-3, with 8 nucleotides matching TRBD2. The V and J ends lost 3 bases and 3 bases, in that order; junction bases with no gene match: 8. CDR1 is LGHNA and CDR2 is YSLEER in the germline V gene. This CDR3 has 16 residues. CDR3 coding DNA: TGCGCCAGCAGCCACAACACGGGGGGGCCTACAGATACGCAGTATTTT. Its protein is CASSHNTGGPTDTQYF.

The chain recombines TRBV5-1 with TRBJ1-2; 10 bases match TRBD1. CDR1 and CDR2 from the germline V gene are SGHRS and YFSETQ. V was pared by 4 bases and J by 8 bases, with 5 bases of the junction left unmatched. The CDR3 runs to 13 residues. The CDR3: CASSLGTGEGYTF. As DNA, the CDR3 is TGCGCCAGCAGCCTCGGGACAGGGGAAGGCTACACCTTC.

The chain carries TRBV29-1 and TRBJ2-3; tentatively, D is TRBD2 (5 bases). This CDR3 spans 13 amino acids. Germline values: CDR1 SQVTM, CDR2 ANQGSEA. V dropped 7 bases and J dropped 1 base, with 12 bases sitting between them. The CDR3 here is CSADLAGTDTQYF. CDR3 sequence (DNA): TGCAGCGCTGACCTAGCCGGCACAGATACGCAGTATTTT.

V gene TRBV5-1 combines with J gene TRBJ1-1; weak D call: TRBD1 (5 bases). The ends were cut back, 0 bases at V and 0 bases at J, with 12 bases in the middle. This CDR3 has 16 residues. Per germline, CDR1 SGHRS and CDR2 YFSETQ. The CDR3 nucleotides are TGCGCCAGCAGCTTGGACACCGGGACGGTGAACACTGAAGCTTTCTTT. Translated: CASSLDTGTVNTEAFF.

This chain uses TRBV15 with TRBJ1-3; D unclear. The CDR3 has 15 amino acids. CDR1 LNHNV and CDR2 YYDKDF come from the germline V gene (reference sequence). The V end lost 9 bases, the J end lost 7 bases, and 22 bases lay between the germline ends. The CDR3 region has the DNA TGTGCCACACGTGAATCGGGGTCTATCTGGAACACCATATATTTT. The encoded protein is CATRESGSIWNTIYF.

V gene TRBV29-1 combines with J gene TRBJ1-4; D gene unclear. V lost 7 bases and J lost 9, with 15 bases in between. Looked up from germline, CDR1 is SQVTM and CDR2 is ANQGSEA. This CDR3 spans 12 amino acids. This CDR3 reads CSAEIPGKKLFF. The CDR3, as DNA: TGCAGCGCCGAGATTCCTGGCAAAAAACTGTTTTTT.

J is TRBJ2-5 and V is TRBV2; D gene uncertain. Trimming removed 2 bases at V and 0 bases at J, with 7 bases between. Germline CDR1 reads SNHLY; CDR2 reads FYNNEI. The CDR3 totals 14 residues. The CDR3 loop is CASSEQRYQETQYF. The CDR3 bases are TGTGCCAGCAGTGAACAGCGATACCAAGAGACCCAGTACTTC. Full variable domain (outside the CDR3, taken from reference TRBV2 and TRBJ2-5): EPEVTQTPSHQVTQMGQEVILRCVPISNHLYFYWYRQILGQKVEFLVSFYNNEISEKSEIFDDQFSVERPDGSNFTLKIRSTKLEDSAMYFCASSEQRYQETQYFGPGTRLLVL.

This clone was seen only a few times. The genes are TRBV7-2 and TRBJ1-2; D unclear. The CDR3 runs 14 residues. The V end lost 0 bases, the J end lost 0 bases, and 5 bases lay between the germline ends. Germline V gene sequence: CDR1 SGHTA, CDR2 FQGNSA. CDR3 protein: CASSLAQTNYGYTF. The CDR3 coding sequence is TGTGCCAGCAGCTTAGCACAGACTAACTATGGCTACACCTTC.

The chain employs TRBV11-3 and TRBJ2-7, with no clear D. CDR3 length: 13 residues. Per the germline V gene, CDR1 is SGHNT and CDR2 is YENEEA. V shed 3 bases and J shed 5 bases, with 11 bases lying between them. This CDR3 is CASSFARLNEQYF. CDR3 nucleotide sequence: TGTGCCAGCAGCTTCGCTAGGCTTAACGAGCAGTACTTC.

With respect to this clone: This specimen includes other DNA sequences encoding the same CDR3. The chain joins TRBV5-1 to TRBJ2-1; no reliable D call. CDR1 is SGHRS and CDR2 is YFSETQ in the germline V gene. Trimming cost V 0 bases and J 6 bases, with 4 bases left between them. This CDR3 has 12 amino acids. CDR3 coding DNA: TGCGCCAGCAGCTTGGGATCCAATGAGCAGTTCTTC. The encoded protein is CASSLGSNEQFF.

The J gene is TRBJ2-1, the V gene TRBV7-7, with TRBD2 as a possible D gene (6 bases). Germline assignment: CDR1 SSHAT and CDR2 FNYEAQ (reference sequence). The length of the CDR3 is 13 residues. Trimming shortened V by 4 bases and J by 5 bases, and 9 bases separated the two germline ends. CDR3 residues: CASSSGGNNEQFF. Here the CDR3 DNA reads TGTGCCAGCAGCTCCGGGGGTAACAATGAGCAGTTCTTC.

This clone has a handful of counts. V and J are TRBV5-1 and TRBJ2-5; 9 bases are a match to TRBD1. CDR1 is SGHRS, CDR2 YFSETQ, per germline. The ends lost 2 bases at V and 5 bases at J; junction bases unmatched: 4. This CDR3 comprises 14 residues. Here the CDR3 reads CASSLQGARETQYF. The CDR3 DNA sequence: TGCGCCAGCAGCTTACAGGGGGCTCGGGAGACCCAGTACTTC.

V usage is TRBV7-3 and J usage is TRBJ2-5; D is ambiguous. CDR1 is SGHTA, CDR2 FQGTGA, per germline. The CDR3 is 11 amino acids. The ends were cut back, 1 base at V and 3 bases at J, with 0 bases in the middle. CDR3 nucleotides: TGTGCCAGCAGCTTAAAAGAGACCCAGTACTTC. It is translated as CASSLKETQYF.

There are a few counts of this clone. V usage is TRBV5-1 and J usage is TRBJ2-2; D might be TRBD1 (6 bases). This CDR3 has 16 residues. Germline assignment: CDR1 SGHRS and CDR2 YFSETQ. Trimming shortened V by 4 bases and J by 4 bases, and 17 bases separated the two germline ends. The CDR3 nucleotides are TGCGCCAGCAGCAATGGGGGCGCTGAAGGCACCGGGGAGCTGTTTTTT. Its protein product is CASSNGGAEGTGELFF. Looking up the rest from reference TRBV5-1 and TRBJ2-2 gives the full variable domain: KAGVTQTPRYLIKTRGQQVTLSCSPISGHRSVSWYQQTPGQGLQFLFEYFSETQRNKGNFPGRFSGRQFSNSRSEMNVSTLELGDSALYLCASSNGGAEGTGELFFGEGSRLTVL.

This sequence joins TRBV20-1 and TRBJ2-2; D unresolved. Germline CDR1 is DFQATT and CDR2 is SNEGSKA (reference sequence). The V end lost 7 bases, the J end lost 6 bases, and 9 bases lay between the germline ends. The CDR3 loop spans 11 amino acids. The CDR3 region is CSVFSAGELFF. In nucleotides, the CDR3 is TGCAGTGTTTTCAGTGCCGGGGAGCTGTTTTTT.

The J gene is TRBJ2-2, the V gene TRBV5-6, with TRBD1 identical over 7 bases. The CDR3 sequence is 17 residues long. The germline CDR1 and CDR2 sequences are SGHDT and YYEEEE. V gave up 5 bases and J gave up 8 bases; unmatched junction bases: 18. The CDR3 protein is CASSSQGTAIVAGELFF. The CDR3 region has the DNA TGTGCCAGCAGTTCCCAAGGGACAGCCATTGTCGCAGGGGAGCTGTTTTTT.

This clone was seen once. This chain connects TRBV30 to TRBJ2-4; no clear D gene. Trimming removed 2 bases at V and 3 bases at J, with 14 bases between. Germline V gene sequence: CDR1 GTSNPN, CDR2 SVGIG (reference sequence). The CDR3 has 15 residues. CDR3 region: CAWSPAARDKNIQYF. The CDR3 coding sequence is TGTGCCTGGAGTCCGGCAGCCCGAGACAAAAACATTCAGTACTTC.

J is TRBJ1-1 and V is TRBV11-1, with D tentatively TRBD1 (6 bases). Trimming shortened V by 5 bases and J by 6 bases, and 19 bases separated the two germline ends. CDR3 length: 15 residues. Germline loops: CDR1 SGHAT, CDR2 FQDESV (reference sequence). As DNA, the CDR3 is TGTGCCAGCAGCCAAGAGGGGGGACGTGAGTCTGAAGCTTTCTTT. It yields the protein CASSQEGGRESEAFF.

As to this clone: Different DNA sequences within this sample yield the same CDR3. The chain combines TRBV29-1 with TRBJ2-7, with D possibly being TRBD1 (6 bases). The CDR3 has 12 amino acids. Trimming shortened V by 3 bases and J by 0 bases, and 6 bases separated the two germline ends. CDR1 and CDR2 (germline): SQVTM, ANQGSEA. Here the CDR3 DNA reads TGCAGCGTTGAGGACAGCTCCTACGAGCAGTACTTC. Encoded protein: CSVEDSSYEQYF.

The genes are TRBV7-2 and TRBJ2-3; D could derive from TRBD1 or TRBD2 (5 bases each). Trimming removed 5 bases from V and 0 bases from J, with 12 bases in between. Germline CDR1 is SGHTA and CDR2 is FQGNSA. The CDR3 consists of 15 residues. CDR3 region: CASSTAGGSTDTQYF. CDR3 nucleotide sequence: TGTGCCAGCAGCACAGCTGGGGGTAGCACAGATACGCAGTATTTT.

CDR3 DNA: TGTGCCAGCAGTTACAACGGGGCCGGCAATCAGCCCCAGCATTTT. Protein: CASSYNGAGNQPQHF. The chain has TRBV6-6 and TRBJ1-5, with D possibly TRBD1 on 5 matching bases. Per germline, CDR1 MNHNY and CDR2 SVGAGI (reference sequence). With 2 bases removed from V and 2 bases from J, the gap between germline ends came to 10 bases. The CDR3 runs to 15 residues.